Sequencing of this TCR beta chain was carried out in a study of cytomegalovirus exposure and HLA in healthy donors. V lost 11 bases and J lost 5; bases outside the gene matches: 22. CDR3 size: 17 residues. CDR1 is MNHEY, CDR2 SMNVEV, per germline (reference sequence). Study-wide points: The study put 150 or so TCR beta chains on its list as cytomegalovirus-associated. Many donors carried some public TCRs, although rarity characterized most TCR sequences. Reported performance of the classifier showed diagnosis of cytomegalovirus status with high specificity and sensitivity.

For this clone: Its target is not known.

Generated by immunoSEQ multiplex PCR, the TCRdb table keeps only in-frame clones and is missing some. Of about 330,000 clones listed, about nine tenths are singletons. Material: PBMCs. The receptor was isolated from a woman in her thirties in good health and CMV-seropositive. The chain links TRBV27 to TRBJ2-5, with 8 positions matching TRBD2. CDR3 sequence (DNA): TGTGCCCCACGGCGGGGGGAGCGAGGGACCCAAAGCGAGACCCAGTACTTC. Protein: CAPRRGERGTQSETQYF.